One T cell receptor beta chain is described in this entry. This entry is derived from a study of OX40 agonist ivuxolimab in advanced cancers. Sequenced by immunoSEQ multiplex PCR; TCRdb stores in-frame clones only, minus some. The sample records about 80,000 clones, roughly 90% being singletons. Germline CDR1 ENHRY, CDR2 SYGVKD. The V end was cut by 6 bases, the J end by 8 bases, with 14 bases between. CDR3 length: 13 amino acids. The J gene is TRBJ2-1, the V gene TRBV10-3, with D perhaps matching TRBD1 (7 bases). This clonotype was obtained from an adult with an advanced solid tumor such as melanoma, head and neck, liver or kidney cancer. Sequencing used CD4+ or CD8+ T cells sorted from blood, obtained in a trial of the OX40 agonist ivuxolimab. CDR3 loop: CAIRDRRVDEQFF. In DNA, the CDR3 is TGTGCCATCAGGGACAGGAGGGTCGATGAGCAGTTCTTC.